This T cell receptor beta chain emerged from a study of cytomegalovirus exposure and HLA in healthy donors. Comment on this clone: Its antigen is still unknown.

The ends lost 4 bases at V and 8 bases at J; junction bases unmatched: 0. CDR1 is LNHDA, CDR2 SQIVND, per germline (reference sequence). The CDR3 spans 11 residues. Findings and limits, study-wide: More than 15,000 TCR beta sequences were associated with HLA alleles at 0.05 false discovery rate in a later analysis.

The primer mix had 60 Vbeta and 13 Jbeta primers. The method was immunoSEQ multiplex PCR; TCRdb's version includes in-frame clones alone and lacks a portion of them. The profile shows some 75,000 clones, about four fifths of them singletons. The chain couples TRBV19 to TRBJ1-1; 8 positions match TRBD1. The clonotype originates from a man between 18 and 35 years old in good health and CMV-seropositive. The sequenced material came from PBMCs. The CDR3 loop is CASSNRGEAFF. The CDR3 DNA reads TGTGCCAGTAGTAACAGGGGGGAAGCTTTCTTT.